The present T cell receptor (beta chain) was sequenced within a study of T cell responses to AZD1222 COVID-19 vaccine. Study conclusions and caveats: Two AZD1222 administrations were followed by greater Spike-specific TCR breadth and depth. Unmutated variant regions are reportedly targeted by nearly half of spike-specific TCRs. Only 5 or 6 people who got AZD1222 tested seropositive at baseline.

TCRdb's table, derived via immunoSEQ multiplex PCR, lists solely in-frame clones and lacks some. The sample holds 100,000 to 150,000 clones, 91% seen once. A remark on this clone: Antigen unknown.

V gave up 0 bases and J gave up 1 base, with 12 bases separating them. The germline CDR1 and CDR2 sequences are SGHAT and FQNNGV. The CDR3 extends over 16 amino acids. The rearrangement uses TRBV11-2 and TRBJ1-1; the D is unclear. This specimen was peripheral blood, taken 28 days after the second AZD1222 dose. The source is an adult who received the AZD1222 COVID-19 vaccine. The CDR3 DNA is TGTGCCAGCAGCTTAGATTGGGGAAACAGGAACACTGAAGCTTTCTTT. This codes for CASSLDWGNRNTEAFF.